A single T cell receptor beta chain is shown here with its context. How the authors handled the data: Reference gene primer amplification in the assay estimated nucleated cell counts. TCRdb's copy holds only in-frame clones and misses some; the assay was immunoSEQ multiplex PCR. V, J and clone size were drawn from that table, and D and trimming were deduced from the DNA. Here the sample spans about 130,000 clones, approximately 80% being singletons. This sample was taken from a study of blood T cell repertoires in COVID-19. Overall study: Acute and convalescent COVID-19 samples came from the United States, Italy and Spain. In each case, the material was cDNA or gDNA derived from T cells, B-cell-depleted T cells, or PBMCs.

Trimming took off 5 bases at V and 2 bases at J, with 8 bases between the two ends. Looked up from germline, CDR1 is SGHTA and CDR2 is FQGTGA. The CDR3 runs 13 residues. V gene TRBV7-3 combines with J gene TRBJ2-3; TRBD2 is a possible D gene (5 bases). The receptor was isolated from a woman aged 45 to 65 with acute or convalescent COVID-19. The sample comprised peripheral blood. The CDR3 nucleotides read TGTGCCAGCAGCCGCGGGTCCACAGATACGCAGTATTTT. It specifies CASSRGSTDTQYF. The full variable domain, its missing parts supplied by reference TRBV7-3 and TRBJ2-3, is GAGVSQTPSNKVTEKGKYVELRCDPISGHTALYWYRQSLGQGPEFLIYFQGTGAADDSGLPNDRFFAVRPEGSVSTLKIQRTERGDSAVYLCASSRGSTDTQYFGPGTRLTVL.